This T cell receptor (beta chain) was captured in a study of OX40 agonist ivuxolimab in advanced cancers. Study as a whole: Age averaged about 60 years (range about 23 to 80), and approximately 80% were male.

The protocol was immunoSEQ multiplex PCR, while the TCRdb copy is restricted to in-frame clones and leaves out a portion. The data show fewer than 55,000 clones, 85% to 90% seen once. Blood samples were obtained at baseline, cycle 4 day 1, and cycle 7 day 1. This clone appeared once. Its target is not known. Broader study findings: The CD4+ and CD8+ T cells in the blood had expanded clonally by week 6 at 0.1 to 3.0 mg/kg. The expanded peripheral T cells' antigen specificity was not determined.

V was pared by 1 base and J by 2 bases, with 9 bases between. The CDR3 runs 14 residues. Germline CDR1 MGHRA, CDR2 YSYEKL. The chain recombines TRBV4-1 with TRBJ2-7; D not resolved. The sample consisted of CD4+ or CD8+ T cells sorted from blood, taken in a trial of the OX40 agonist ivuxolimab. The TCR originated in an adult with an advanced solid tumor such as melanoma, head and neck, liver or kidney cancer. CDR3 in amino acids: CASSQGLNPYEQYF. In DNA, the CDR3 is TGCGCCAGCAGCCAAGGCCTTAACCCCTACGAGCAGTACTTC.